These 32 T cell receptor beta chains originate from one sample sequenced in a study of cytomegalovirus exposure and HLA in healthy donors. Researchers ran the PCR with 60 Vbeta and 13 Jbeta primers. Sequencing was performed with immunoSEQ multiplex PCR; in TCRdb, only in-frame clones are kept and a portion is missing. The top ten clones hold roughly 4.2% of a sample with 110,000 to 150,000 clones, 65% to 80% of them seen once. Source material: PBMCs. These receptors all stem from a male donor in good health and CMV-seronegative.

The CDR3: CASSIGTGGLFPYEQYF. The CDR3, as DNA: TGTGCCAGCTCAATTGGGACAGGGGGGTTGTTCCCGTACGAGCAGTACTTC. This chain connects TRBV18 to TRBJ2-7, with 11 bases aligning to TRBD1. J gave up 4 bases and V 5 bases, and 13 bases lay outside the gene matches. This CDR3 has 17 amino acids. The germline V gene has CDR1 KGHSH and CDR2 LQKENI.

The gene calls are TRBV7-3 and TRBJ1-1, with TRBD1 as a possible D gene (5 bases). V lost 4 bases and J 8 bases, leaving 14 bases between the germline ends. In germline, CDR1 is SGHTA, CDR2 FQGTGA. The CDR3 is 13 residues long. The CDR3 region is CASSSWDGLEAFF. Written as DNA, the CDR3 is TGTGCCAGCAGCTCGTGGGACGGACTAGAAGCTTTCTTT.

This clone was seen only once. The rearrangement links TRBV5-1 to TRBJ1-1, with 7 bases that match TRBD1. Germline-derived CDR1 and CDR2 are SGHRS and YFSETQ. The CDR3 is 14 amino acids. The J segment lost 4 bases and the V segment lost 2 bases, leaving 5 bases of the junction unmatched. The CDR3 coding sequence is TGCGCCAGCAGCTTAGAGACAGGGAGCACTGAAGCTTTCTTT. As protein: CASSLETGSTEAFF.

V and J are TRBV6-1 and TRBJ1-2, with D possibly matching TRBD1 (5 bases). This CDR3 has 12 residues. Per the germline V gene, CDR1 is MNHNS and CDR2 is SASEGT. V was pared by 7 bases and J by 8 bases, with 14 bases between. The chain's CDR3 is CASIGRVWGYTF. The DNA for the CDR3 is TGTGCCAGCATCGGCAGGGTATGGGGCTACACCTTC.

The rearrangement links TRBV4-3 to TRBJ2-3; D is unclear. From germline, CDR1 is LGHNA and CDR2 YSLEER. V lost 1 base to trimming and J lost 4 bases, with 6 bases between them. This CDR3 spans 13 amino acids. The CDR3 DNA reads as TGCGCCAGCAGCCAAGTATCCGCAGATACGCAGTATTTT. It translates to CASSQVSADTQYF.

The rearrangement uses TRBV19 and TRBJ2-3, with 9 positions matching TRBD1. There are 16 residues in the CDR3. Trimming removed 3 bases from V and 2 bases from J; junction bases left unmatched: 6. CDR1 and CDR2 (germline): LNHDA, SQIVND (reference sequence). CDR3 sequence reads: CASSIWWTGDTDTQYF. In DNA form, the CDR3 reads TGTGCCAGTAGTATTTGGTGGACAGGGGACACAGATACGCAGTATTTT. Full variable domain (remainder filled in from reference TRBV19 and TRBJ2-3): DGGITQSPKYLFRKEGQNVTLSCEQNLNHDAMYWYRQDPGQGLRLIYYSQIVNDFQKGDIAEGYSVSREKKESFPLTVTSAQKNPTAFYLCASSIWWTGDTDTQYFGPGTRLTVL.

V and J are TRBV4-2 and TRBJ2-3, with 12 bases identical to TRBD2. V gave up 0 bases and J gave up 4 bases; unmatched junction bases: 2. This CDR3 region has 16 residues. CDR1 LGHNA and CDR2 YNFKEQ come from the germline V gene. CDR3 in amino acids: CASSQDLAGGPDTQYF. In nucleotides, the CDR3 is TGTGCCAGCAGCCAAGATCTAGCGGGAGGGCCAGATACGCAGTATTTT.

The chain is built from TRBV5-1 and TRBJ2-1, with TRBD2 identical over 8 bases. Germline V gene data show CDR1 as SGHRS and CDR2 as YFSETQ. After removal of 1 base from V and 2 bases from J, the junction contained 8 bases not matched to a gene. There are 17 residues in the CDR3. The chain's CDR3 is CASSLIPAGAPYNEQFF. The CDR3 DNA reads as TGCGCCAGCAGCTTGATTCCAGCGGGAGCCCCCTACAATGAGCAGTTCTTC.

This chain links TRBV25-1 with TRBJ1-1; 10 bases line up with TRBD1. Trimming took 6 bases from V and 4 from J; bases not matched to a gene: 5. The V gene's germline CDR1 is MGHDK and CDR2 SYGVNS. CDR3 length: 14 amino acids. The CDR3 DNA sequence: TGTGCCAGCAGGGGACAGGGGATGAGCACTGAAGCTTTCTTT. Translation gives CASRGQGMSTEAFF.

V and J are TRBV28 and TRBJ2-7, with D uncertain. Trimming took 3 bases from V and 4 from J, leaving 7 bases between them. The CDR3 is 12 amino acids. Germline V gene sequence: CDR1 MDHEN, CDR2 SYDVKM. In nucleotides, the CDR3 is TGTGCCAGCAGTTTGGTAGTATACGAGCAGTACTTC. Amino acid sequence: CASSLVVYEQYF.

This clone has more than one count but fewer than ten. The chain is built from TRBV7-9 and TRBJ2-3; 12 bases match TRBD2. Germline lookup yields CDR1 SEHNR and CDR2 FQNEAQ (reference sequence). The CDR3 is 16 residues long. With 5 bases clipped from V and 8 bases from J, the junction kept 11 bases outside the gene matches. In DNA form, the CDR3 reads TGTGCCAGCAGCCGATCACTAGCGGGGGGCCAACGTACGCAGTATTTT. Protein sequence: CASSRSLAGGQRTQYF.

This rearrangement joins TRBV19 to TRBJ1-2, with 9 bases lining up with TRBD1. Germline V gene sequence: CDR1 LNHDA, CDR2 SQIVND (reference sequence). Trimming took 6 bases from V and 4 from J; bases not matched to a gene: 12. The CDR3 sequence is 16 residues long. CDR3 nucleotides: TGTGCCAGTAGCTTCATAGGACAGGGGAAAGGCTATGGCTACACCTTC. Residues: CASSFIGQGKGYGYTF. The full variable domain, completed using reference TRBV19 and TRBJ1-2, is DGGITQSPKYLFRKEGQNVTLSCEQNLNHDAMYWYRQDPGQGLRLIYYSQIVNDFQKGDIAEGYSVSREKKESFPLTVTSAQKNPTAFYLCASSFIGQGKGYGYTFGSGTRLTVV.

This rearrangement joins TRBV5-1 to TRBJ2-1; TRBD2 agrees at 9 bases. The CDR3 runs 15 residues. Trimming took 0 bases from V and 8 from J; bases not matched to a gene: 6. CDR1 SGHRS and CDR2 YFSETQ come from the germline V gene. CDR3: CASSLVSGSVDEQFF. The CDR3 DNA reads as TGCGCCAGCAGCTTGGTTAGCGGGAGTGTGGATGAGCAGTTCTTC.

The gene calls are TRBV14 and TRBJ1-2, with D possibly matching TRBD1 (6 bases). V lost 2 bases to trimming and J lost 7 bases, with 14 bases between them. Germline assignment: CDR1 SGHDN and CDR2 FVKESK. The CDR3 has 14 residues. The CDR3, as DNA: TGTGCCAGCAGCCAAACACAGGGAAAAAGTGGCTACACCTTC. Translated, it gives CASSQTQGKSGYTF.

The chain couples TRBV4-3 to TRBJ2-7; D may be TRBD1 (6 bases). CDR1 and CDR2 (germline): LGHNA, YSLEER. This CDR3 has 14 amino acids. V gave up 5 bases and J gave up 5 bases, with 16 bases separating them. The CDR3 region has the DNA TGCGCCAGCAGCAGAGACAGGTCCCCTGACGAGCAGTACTTC. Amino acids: CASSRDRSPDEQYF.

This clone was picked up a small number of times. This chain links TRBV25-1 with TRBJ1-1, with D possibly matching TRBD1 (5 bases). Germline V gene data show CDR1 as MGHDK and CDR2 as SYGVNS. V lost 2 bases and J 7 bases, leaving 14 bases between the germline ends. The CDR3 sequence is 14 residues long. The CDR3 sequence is CASSERSGRGEAFF. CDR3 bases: TGTGCCAGCAGTGAACGATCGGGGCGGGGTGAAGCTTTCTTT.

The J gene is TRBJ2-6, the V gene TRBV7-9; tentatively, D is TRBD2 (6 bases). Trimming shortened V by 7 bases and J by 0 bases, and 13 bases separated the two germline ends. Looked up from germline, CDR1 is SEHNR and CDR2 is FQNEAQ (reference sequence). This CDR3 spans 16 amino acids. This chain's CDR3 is CASTSAGLSGANVLTF. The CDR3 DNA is TGTGCCAGCACCTCAGCGGGCCTCTCTGGGGCCAACGTCCTGACTTTC.

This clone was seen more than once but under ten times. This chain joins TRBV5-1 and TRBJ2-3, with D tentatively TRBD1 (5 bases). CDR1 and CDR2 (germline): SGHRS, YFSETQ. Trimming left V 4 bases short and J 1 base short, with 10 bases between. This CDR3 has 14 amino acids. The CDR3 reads CASSMAQGTDTQYF. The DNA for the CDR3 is TGCGCCAGCAGCATGGCACAGGGCACAGATACGCAGTATTTT. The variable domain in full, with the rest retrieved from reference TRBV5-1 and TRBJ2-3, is KAGVTQTPRYLIKTRGQQVTLSCSPISGHRSVSWYQQTPGQGLQFLFEYFSETQRNKGNFPGRFSGRQFSNSRSEMNVSTLELGDSALYLCASSMAQGTDTQYFGPGTRLTVL.

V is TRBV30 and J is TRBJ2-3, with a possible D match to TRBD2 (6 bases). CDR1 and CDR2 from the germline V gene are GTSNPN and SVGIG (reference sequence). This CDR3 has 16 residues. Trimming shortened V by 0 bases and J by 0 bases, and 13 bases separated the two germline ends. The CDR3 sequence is CAWSVPGVTSTDTQYF. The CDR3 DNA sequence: TGTGCCTGGAGTGTACCGGGGGTAACTAGCACAGATACGCAGTATTTT.

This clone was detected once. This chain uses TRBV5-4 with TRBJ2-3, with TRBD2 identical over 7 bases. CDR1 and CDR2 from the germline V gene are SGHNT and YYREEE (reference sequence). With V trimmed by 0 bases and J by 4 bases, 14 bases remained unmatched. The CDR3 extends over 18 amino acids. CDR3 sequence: CASSLAYNAGENSDTQYF. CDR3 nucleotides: TGTGCCAGCAGCTTGGCCTACAATGCGGGAGAGAACTCAGATACGCAGTATTTT.

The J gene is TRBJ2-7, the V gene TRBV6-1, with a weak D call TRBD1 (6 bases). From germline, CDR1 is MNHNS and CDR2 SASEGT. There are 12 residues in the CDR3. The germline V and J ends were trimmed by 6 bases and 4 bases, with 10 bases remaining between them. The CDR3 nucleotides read TGTGCCAGCAGACGCACAGGGTACGAGCAGTACTTC. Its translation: CASRRTGYEQYF.

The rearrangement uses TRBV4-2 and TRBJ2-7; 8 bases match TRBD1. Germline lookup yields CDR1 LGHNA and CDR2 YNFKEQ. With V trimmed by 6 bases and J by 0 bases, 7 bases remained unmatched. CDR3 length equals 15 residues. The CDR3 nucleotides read TGTGCCAGCAGTCCCGGGACAGGACTCTCCTACGAGCAGTACTTC. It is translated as CASSPGTGLSYEQYF.

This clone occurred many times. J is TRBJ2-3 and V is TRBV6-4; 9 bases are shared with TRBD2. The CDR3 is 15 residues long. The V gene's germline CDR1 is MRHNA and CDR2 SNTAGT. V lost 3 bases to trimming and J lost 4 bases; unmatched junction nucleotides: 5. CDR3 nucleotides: TGTGCCAGCAGTGAGGGTAGCGGGGGAGCAGATACGCAGTATTTT. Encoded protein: CASSEGSGGADTQYF.

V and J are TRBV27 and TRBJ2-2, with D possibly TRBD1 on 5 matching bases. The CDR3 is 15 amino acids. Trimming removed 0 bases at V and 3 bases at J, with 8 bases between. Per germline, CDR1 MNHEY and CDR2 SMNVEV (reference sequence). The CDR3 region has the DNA TGTGCCAGCAGTTTATCGGGGCCCTACACCGGGGAGCTGTTTTTT. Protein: CASSLSGPYTGELFF.

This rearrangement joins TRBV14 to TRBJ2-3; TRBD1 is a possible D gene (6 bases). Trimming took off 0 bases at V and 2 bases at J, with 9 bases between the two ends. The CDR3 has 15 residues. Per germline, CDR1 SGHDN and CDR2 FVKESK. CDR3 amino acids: CASSQDSGATDTQYF. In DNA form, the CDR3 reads TGTGCCAGCAGCCAAGATTCAGGGGCCACAGATACGCAGTATTTT. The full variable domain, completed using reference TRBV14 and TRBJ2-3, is EAGVTQFPSHSVIEKGQTVTLRCDPISGHDNLYWYRRVMGKEIKFLLHFVKESKQDESGMPNNRFLAERTGGTYSTLKVQPAELEDSGVYFCASSQDSGATDTQYFGPGTRLTVL.

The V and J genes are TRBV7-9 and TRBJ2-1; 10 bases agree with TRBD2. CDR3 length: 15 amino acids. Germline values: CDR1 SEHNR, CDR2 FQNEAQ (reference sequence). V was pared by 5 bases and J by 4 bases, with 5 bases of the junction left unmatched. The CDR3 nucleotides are TGTGCCAGCAGCATTACTAGCGGGACTTACAATGAGCAGTTCTTC. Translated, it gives CASSITSGTYNEQFF.

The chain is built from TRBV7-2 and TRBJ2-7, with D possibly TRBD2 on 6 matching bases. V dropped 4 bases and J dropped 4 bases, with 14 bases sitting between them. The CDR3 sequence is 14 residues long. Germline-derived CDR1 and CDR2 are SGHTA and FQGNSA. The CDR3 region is CASSSAGDFYEQYF. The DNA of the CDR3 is TGTGCCAGCAGCTCAGCTGGGGACTTTTACGAGCAGTACTTC.

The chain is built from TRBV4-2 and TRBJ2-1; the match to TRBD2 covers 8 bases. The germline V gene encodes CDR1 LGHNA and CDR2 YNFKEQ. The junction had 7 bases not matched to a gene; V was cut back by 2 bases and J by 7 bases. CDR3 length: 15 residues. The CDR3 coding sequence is TGTGCCAGCAGCCAACTTAGCGGGATAGGAAATGAGCAGTTCTTC. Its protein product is CASSQLSGIGNEQFF.

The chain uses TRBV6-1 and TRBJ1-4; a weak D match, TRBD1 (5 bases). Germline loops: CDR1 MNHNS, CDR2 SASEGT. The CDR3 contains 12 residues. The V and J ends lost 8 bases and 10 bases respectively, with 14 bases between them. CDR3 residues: CASLWDSGKLFF. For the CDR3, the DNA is TGTGCCAGCCTATGGGACTCTGGAAAACTGTTTTTT.

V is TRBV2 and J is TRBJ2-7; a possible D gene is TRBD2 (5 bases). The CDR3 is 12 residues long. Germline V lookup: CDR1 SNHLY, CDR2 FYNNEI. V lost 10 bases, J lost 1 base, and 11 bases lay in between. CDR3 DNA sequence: TGTGCCACGGAGGCCTTATCCTACGAGCAGTACTTC. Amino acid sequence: CATEALSYEQYF.

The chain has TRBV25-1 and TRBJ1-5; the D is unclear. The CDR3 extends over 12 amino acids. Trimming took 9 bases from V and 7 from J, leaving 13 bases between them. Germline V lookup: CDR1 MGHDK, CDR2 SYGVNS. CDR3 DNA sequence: TGTGCCAGTTCAGTGGGTAGCCAGCCCCAGCATTTT. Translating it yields CASSVGSQPQHF.

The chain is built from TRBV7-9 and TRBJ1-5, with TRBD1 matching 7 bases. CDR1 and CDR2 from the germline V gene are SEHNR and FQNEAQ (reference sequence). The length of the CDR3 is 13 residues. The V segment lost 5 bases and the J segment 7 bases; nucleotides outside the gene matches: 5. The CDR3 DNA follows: TGTGCCAGCAGCGGGACAGCCGTACAGCCCCAGCATTTT. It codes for CASSGTAVQPQHF.